This TCR beta chain stems from a study of T cell responses to AZD1222 COVID-19 vaccine. V was pared by 10 bases and J by 3 bases, with 11 bases of the junction left unmatched. Germline V gene sequence: CDR1 ENHRY, CDR2 SYGVKD. The CDR3 sequence is 15 residues long. Clones were sequenced by immunoSEQ multiplex PCR, and TCRdb holds only the in-frame ones, with some missing. The sample holds about 73,000 clones, approximately 88% seen once. Study findings and constraints: Donors skewed white British and female; clonal diversity was possibly underestimated.

Concerning this clone itself: Its matching antigen is unknown.

This chain connects TRBV10-3 to TRBJ2-2; 7 positions match TRBD1. Sequenced material: peripheral blood, taken on day 0 of AZD1222 vaccination. This TCR derives from an adult in good health. The CDR3 nucleotides are TGTGCCACCACTACCGGGACAGACTACACCGGGGAGCTGTTTTTT. It is translated as CATTTGTDYTGELFF.